This TCR beta chain was found in a study of CD8+ T cells in alopecia areata. Study-level points and caveats: Normal scalp had lower clonality than lesional scalp, with alopecia totalis/universalis lesions showing this most strongly.

For this clone: Its matching antigen is unknown.

Treatment in this sample: oral pan-JAK inhibitor, 5-10 mg twice daily. V was trimmed by 8 bases and J by 5 bases, leaving 3 bases between them. The CDR3 is made up of 8 amino acids. The V gene's germline CDR1 is SQVTM and CDR2 ANQGSEA. As the sequencing template, cDNA was produced by extracting RNA and reverse transcribing it. Libraries were prepared by immunoSEQ multiplex PCR; TCRdb keeps only in-frame clonotypes and omits some of them. Of approximately 300,000 clones listed, 55% to 70% are singletons. The specimen comprised CD4+ T cells sorted from blood, sampled at week 24, from a patient treated with tofacitinib. This TCR derives from a human donor with alopecia areata. The chain links TRBV29-1 to TRBJ2-5, with D hard to call. The CDR3 loop is CSLETQYF. The DNA for the CDR3 is TGCAGCCTCGAGACCCAGTACTTC.